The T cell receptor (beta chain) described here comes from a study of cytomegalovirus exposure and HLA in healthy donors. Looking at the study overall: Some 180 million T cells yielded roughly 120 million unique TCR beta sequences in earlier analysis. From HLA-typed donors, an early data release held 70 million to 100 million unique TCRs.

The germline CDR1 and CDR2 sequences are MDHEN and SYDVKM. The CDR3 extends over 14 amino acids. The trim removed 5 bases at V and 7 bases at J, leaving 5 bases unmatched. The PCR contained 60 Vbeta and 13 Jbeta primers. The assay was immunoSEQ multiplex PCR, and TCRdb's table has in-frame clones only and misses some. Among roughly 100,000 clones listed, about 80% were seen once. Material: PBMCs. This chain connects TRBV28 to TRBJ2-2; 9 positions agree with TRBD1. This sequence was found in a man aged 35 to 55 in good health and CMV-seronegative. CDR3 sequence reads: CASSITGGIGELFF. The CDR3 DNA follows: TGTGCCAGCAGTATCACAGGGGGCATCGGGGAGCTGTTTTTT.